The 29 T cell receptor beta chains given below trace back to one sample, sequenced in a study of T cell responses to AZD1222 COVID-19 vaccine. Clones were sequenced by immunoSEQ multiplex PCR, and TCRdb holds only the in-frame ones, with some missing. The sample includes 90,000 to 110,000 clones, 88% seen only once; the top ten take 9.5% to 15%. Here the sequenced sample was peripheral blood, taken on day 0 of MenACWY control vaccination. Every receptor here comes from an adult in good health.

This clone came up a few times. The rearrangement uses TRBV5-4 and TRBJ1-2; possibly TRBD1 for D (6 bases). The V gene's germline CDR1 is SGHNT and CDR2 YYREEE (reference sequence). The length of the CDR3 is 13 residues. Deletions cut 2 bases from V and 4 bases from J, with 9 bases between. CDR3: CASSLEGGYGYTF. DNA for the CDR3: TGTGCCAGCAGCTTAGAAGGGGGCTATGGCTACACCTTC. The variable domain in full, with the rest retrieved from reference TRBV5-4 and TRBJ1-2, is ETGVTQSPTHLIKTRGQQVTLRCSSQSGHNTVSWYQQALGQGPQFIFQYYREEENGRGNFPPRFSGLQFPNYSSELNVNALELDDSALYLCASSLEGGYGYTFGSGTRLTVV.

This clone occurred a few times. The chain links TRBV4-1 to TRBJ1-5, with 8 bases fitting TRBD1. In germline, CDR1 is MGHRA, CDR2 YSYEKL. CDR3 length: 14 amino acids. J lost 4 bases, V lost 2 bases, and 1 base had no gene match. CDR3 sequence reads: CASSQRTGNQPQHF. For the CDR3, the DNA is TGCGCCAGCAGCCAAAGGACAGGGAATCAGCCCCAGCATTTT.

The CDR3 reads CASSLSGRNTIYF. CDR3 DNA sequence: TGTGCCAGCAGTTTATCTGGTCGAAACACCATATATTTT. This sequence joins TRBV12-3 or TRBV12-4 and TRBJ1-3; D gene uncertain. Trimming stripped 2 bases from V and 5 bases from J, with 7 bases between. There are 13 residues in the CDR3.

This clone appeared a single time. The genes are TRBV6-2 or TRBV6-3 and TRBJ2-5; D is unresolved. The V gene lost 8 bases and the J gene lost 1 base, with 11 bases spanning the gap. Germline assignment: CDR1 MNHEY and CDR2 SVGEGT. The CDR3 contains 13 residues. CDR3 bases: TGTGCCAGCCGCCCGCCGGCCCAAGAGACCCAGTACTTC. It codes for CASRPPAQETQYF.

The chain carries TRBV30 and TRBJ2-5, with no clear D. Germline V gene data show CDR1 as GTSNPN and CDR2 as SVGIG (reference sequence). The CDR3 extends over 13 amino acids. V dropped 1 base and J dropped 2 bases, with 8 bases sitting between them. The DNA for the CDR3 is TGTGCCTGGAGTGACGGACGGCAAGAGACCCAGTACTTC. Residues: CAWSDGRQETQYF.

The chain couples TRBV4-2 to TRBJ2-3, with D perhaps TRBD2 (7 bases). The CDR3 loop spans 15 amino acids. V lost 8 bases and J lost 2, with 17 bases in between. Looked up from germline, CDR1 is LGHNA and CDR2 is YNFKEQ. The CDR3 protein is CASATGGGNTDTQYF. For the CDR3, the DNA is TGTGCCAGCGCCACGGGCGGGGGCAACACAGATACGCAGTATTTT.

This chain joins TRBV5-4 and TRBJ1-6; no definite D call. The germline gives CDR1 SGHNT, CDR2 YYREEE (reference sequence). The CDR3 is 15 amino acids. Trimming removed 0 bases at V and 7 bases at J, with 11 bases between. CDR3 in DNA: TGTGCCAGCAGCTTGGAGGCAGGTGGGAATTCACCCCTCCACTTT. Encoded protein: CASSLEAGGNSPLHF. Supplemented by reference TRBV5-4 and TRBJ1-6, the full variable domain reads ETGVTQSPTHLIKTRGQQVTLRCSSQSGHNTVSWYQQALGQGPQFIFQYYREEENGRGNFPPRFSGLQFPNYSSELNVNALELDDSALYLCASSLEAGGNSPLHFGNGTRLTVT.

The rearrangement uses TRBV18 and TRBJ1-3; D call uncertain. The CDR3 is 15 amino acids. Germline V gene lookup returns CDR1 KGHSH and CDR2 LQKENI. Deletions cut 3 bases from V and 0 bases from J, with 9 bases between. CDR3 bases: TGTGCCAGCTCACCCAGGACCCTCTCTGGAAACACCATATATTTT. It is translated as CASSPRTLSGNTIYF.

The J gene is TRBJ1-5, the V gene TRBV9; D is unclear. V lost 0 bases to trimming and J lost 4 bases, with 11 bases between them. The CDR3 contains 15 residues. Germline CDR1 reads SGDLS; CDR2 reads YYNGEE. CDR3 in amino acids: CASSVGGNLNQPQHF. The CDR3 DNA is TGTGCCAGCAGCGTAGGGGGTAATCTGAATCAGCCCCAGCATTTT.

The chain employs TRBV4-3 and TRBJ2-1; unclear D gene. Trimming took 1 base from V and 4 from J, leaving 8 bases between them. In germline, CDR1 is LGHNA, CDR2 YSLEER. The CDR3 has 14 residues. CDR3 coding DNA: TGCGCCAGCAGCCAAGGGCTCCAATACAATGAGCAGTTCTTC. Residues: CASSQGLQYNEQFF.

This chain uses TRBV5-5 with TRBJ2-5; 7 bases are shared with TRBD1. The germline V gene has CDR1 SGHKS and CDR2 YYEKEE (reference sequence). J was trimmed by 5 bases and V by 4 bases; bases with no gene match: 14. The CDR3 contains 16 residues. CDR3 sequence reads: CASSTRTGRIGETQYF. The CDR3 nucleotides are TGTGCCAGCAGCACCAGGACAGGACGGATTGGGGAGACCCAGTACTTC.

This chain joins TRBV24-1 and TRBJ2-3; the match to TRBD2 covers 10 bases. The junction had 6 bases not matched to a gene; V was cut back by 4 bases and J by 6 bases. Germline V gene data show CDR1 as KGHDR and CDR2 as SFDVKD. This CDR3 is built from 15 residues. In DNA, the CDR3 is TGTGCCACCAGTGAGCTAGCGGGAGAGGGCGATACGCAGTATTTT. Amino acids: CATSELAGEGDTQYF.

The sample holds a few counts of this clone. The gene calls are TRBV3-1 (or the pseudogene TRBV3-2) and TRBJ2-1; the match to TRBD1 covers 7 bases. Germline CDR1 LGHDT, CDR2 YNNKEL (reference sequence). The ends lost 0 bases at V and 6 bases at J; junction bases unmatched: 11. This CDR3 has 17 amino acids. CDR3 DNA sequence: TGTGCCAGCAGCCAAGATCTCGGCAGGGGGATGGTCAATGAGCAGTTCTTC. This translates into CASSQDLGRGMVNEQFF.

V usage is TRBV7-2 and J usage is TRBJ1-1, with D unclear. Germline V gene sequence: CDR1 SGHTA, CDR2 FQGNSA. CDR3 size: 14 residues. V was pared by 5 bases and J by 10 bases, with 20 bases between. The CDR3 reads CASSPRFSYVGAFF. The CDR3 DNA reads as TGTGCCAGCAGCCCTAGATTTTCTTACGTGGGAGCTTTCTTT. The entire variable domain, with the rest obtained from reference TRBV7-2 and TRBJ1-1, is as follows: GAGVSQSPSNKVTEKGKDVELRCDPISGHTALYWYRQSLGQGLEFLIYFQGNSAPDKSGLPSDRFSAERTGGSVSTLTIQRTQQEDSAVYLCASSPRFSYVGAFFGQGTRLTVV.

Only a few counts were recorded for this clone. The chain has TRBV27 and TRBJ2-7, with D tentatively TRBD1 (5 bases). Germline CDR1 and CDR2: MNHEY and SMNVEV (reference sequence). With 6 bases removed from V and 1 base from J, the gap between germline ends came to 10 bases. This CDR3 is built from 13 residues. CDR3 amino acids: CASRGTGSYEQYF. The CDR3 bases are TGTGCCAGCAGGGGAACAGGTTCCTACGAGCAGTACTTC.

The chain employs TRBV6-1 and TRBJ1-1; D ambiguous. Germline CDR1 is MNHNS and CDR2 is SASEGT. The V end was cut by 0 bases, the J end by 14 bases, with 13 bases between. The CDR3 is 12 residues long. In DNA, the CDR3 is TGTGCCAGCAGTGAAGCGCGATGGTATATCTTCTTT. Encoded protein: CASSEARWYIFF.

This clone was counted a single time. The chain combines TRBV27 with TRBJ1-2, with D uncertain. Trimming pared 1 base from V and 8 bases from J, leaving 17 bases between. Germline loops: CDR1 MNHEY, CDR2 SMNVEV (reference sequence). CDR3 length equals 15 residues. The CDR3 protein is CASSLYYGVPEGYTF. The CDR3 DNA follows: TGTGCCAGCAGTTTATATTATGGGGTTCCTGAAGGCTACACCTTC.

This clone was observed a handful of times. The V call is TRBV5-8, the J call TRBJ1-2, with D perhaps TRBD1 (5 bases). Deletions cut 3 bases from V and 10 bases from J, with 13 bases between. CDR1 is SGHTS and CDR2 is YDEGEE in the germline V gene. This CDR3 is built from 12 residues. The DNA for the CDR3 is TGTGCCAGCAGCTCCAACGGGGGTGTCTACACCTTC. As protein: CASSSNGGVYTF. Together with reference TRBV5-8 and TRBJ1-2, the CDR3 gives the full variable domain: EAGVTQSPTHLIKTRGQQATLRCSPISGHTSVYWYQQALGLGLQFLLWYDEGEERNRGNFPPRFSGRQFPNYSSELNVNALELEDSALYLCASSSNGGVYTFGSGTRLTVV.

The rearrangement links TRBV11-2 to TRBJ2-7; a weak D match, TRBD2 (6 bases). The CDR3 is 14 residues long. V shed 3 bases and J shed 3 bases, with 12 bases lying between them. Germline V gene lookup returns CDR1 SGHAT and CDR2 FQNNGV. The CDR3 protein is CASSFGGRNYEQYF. In nucleotides, the CDR3 is TGTGCCAGCAGCTTCGGGGGTCGGAACTACGAGCAGTACTTC.

This chain connects TRBV7-9 to TRBJ2-7, with D maybe TRBD2 (5 bases). Trimming removed 4 bases at V and 6 bases at J, with 16 bases between. Germline lookup yields CDR1 SEHNR and CDR2 FQNEAQ (reference sequence). The CDR3 is 14 residues long. CDR3 residues: CASSYRGIGSEQYF. CDR3 DNA: TGTGCCAGCAGCTATCGGGGTATTGGATCCGAGCAGTACTTC.

This clone was seen only once. This CDR3 reads CATGYSYNEQFF. CDR3 coding DNA: TGTGCCACCGGGTATTCCTACAATGAGCAGTTCTTC. This chain links TRBV28 with TRBJ2-1; no reliable D call. Per germline, CDR1 MDHEN and CDR2 SYDVKM. The V end was cut by 10 bases, the J end by 1 base, with 8 bases between. The CDR3 spans 12 residues.

As DNA, the CDR3 is TGTGCCAGCAGAAGGACAGAGTGGAATCAGCCCCAGCATTTT. Translating gives CASRRTEWNQPQHF. V and J are TRBV6-5 and TRBJ1-5; D perhaps matches TRBD1 (6 bases). Germline-derived CDR1 and CDR2 are MNHEY and SVGAGI. The CDR3 length is 14 residues. V dropped 6 bases and J dropped 4 bases, with 13 bases sitting between them.

The rearrangement links TRBV10-3 to TRBJ2-5, with D perhaps matching TRBD1 or TRBD2 (5 bases each). Germline assignment: CDR1 ENHRY and CDR2 SYGVKD. This CDR3 comprises 15 residues. Trimming cost V 6 bases and J 4 bases, with 18 bases left between them. In DNA form, the CDR3 reads TGTGCCATCAGGCCCGGGGCTAGTGAACCAGAGACCCAGTACTTC. This encodes CAIRPGASEPETQYF.

This CDR3 is CASSVGGTGANYGYTF. The CDR3, as DNA: TGTGCCAGCAGCGTCGGTGGGACAGGGGCTAACTATGGCTACACCTTC. The chain combines TRBV9 with TRBJ1-2; 10 positions agree with TRBD1. CDR1 and CDR2 from the germline V gene are SGDLS and YYNGEE. Trimming cost V 2 bases and J 0 bases; bases outside gene matches: 4. The CDR3 is 16 amino acids.

This clone was seen only a few times. The chain is built from TRBV29-1 and TRBJ2-1; D is undetermined. This CDR3 region has 14 residues. V lost 6 bases and J lost 3, with 15 bases in between. Germline CDR1 SQVTM, CDR2 ANQGSEA. The CDR3 DNA reads TGCAGCGTCCTTAAGGACCTAATCTACAATGAGCAGTTCTTC. This sequence encodes CSVLKDLIYNEQFF.

J is TRBJ2-5 and V is TRBV7-6; D is tentatively TRBD1 or TRBD2 (5 bases each). The germline CDR1 and CDR2 sequences are SGHVS and FNYEAQ. The V and J ends lost 2 bases and 4 bases respectively, with 8 bases between them. The CDR3 length is 13 residues. CDR3 in amino acids: CASSLWGPETQYF. In nucleotides, the CDR3 is TGTGCCAGCAGCTTATGGGGACCAGAGACCCAGTACTTC. Filled out from reference TRBV7-6 and TRBJ2-5, the complete variable domain reads GAGVSQSPRYKVTKRGQDVALRCDPISGHVSLYWYRQALGQGPEFLTYFNYEAQQDKSGLPNDRFSAERPEGSISTLTIQRTEQRDSAMYRCASSLWGPETQYFGPGTRLLVL.

The chain carries TRBV2 and TRBJ1-1; unclear D gene. V was clipped by 8 bases and J by 9 bases, with 16 bases between them. The V gene's germline CDR1 is SNHLY and CDR2 FYNNEI. The CDR3 length is 12 residues. CDR3 DNA sequence: TGTGCCAGCTCGGGTGGGAGGGTTCAAGCTTTCTTT. It yields the protein CASSGGRVQAFF.

The rearrangement uses TRBV11-2 and TRBJ2-7, with D maybe TRBD2 (5 bases). Germline V gives CDR1 SGHAT, CDR2 FQNNGV. V was clipped by 5 bases and J by 7 bases, with 9 bases between them. CDR3 length: 11 residues. The CDR3 is CASSRTGEQYF. The DNA of the CDR3 is TGTGCCAGCAGCCGGACGGGGGAGCAGTACTTC.

This chain uses TRBV18 with TRBJ1-1; D is possibly TRBD1 (5 bases). Germline CDR1 KGHSH, CDR2 LQKENI. Trimming left V 9 bases short and J 1 base short, with 9 bases between. This CDR3 spans 12 amino acids. The CDR3 sequence: CASSGQNTEAFF. CDR3 bases: TGTGCCAGTTCCGGACAGAACACTGAAGCTTTCTTT. The whole variable domain, remainder taken from reference TRBV18 and TRBJ1-1, is NAGVMQNPRHLVRRRGQEARLRCSPMKGHSHVYWYRQLPEEGLKFMVYLQKENIIDESGMPKERFSAEFPKEGPSILRIQQVVRGDSAAYFCASSGQNTEAFFGQGTRLTVV.